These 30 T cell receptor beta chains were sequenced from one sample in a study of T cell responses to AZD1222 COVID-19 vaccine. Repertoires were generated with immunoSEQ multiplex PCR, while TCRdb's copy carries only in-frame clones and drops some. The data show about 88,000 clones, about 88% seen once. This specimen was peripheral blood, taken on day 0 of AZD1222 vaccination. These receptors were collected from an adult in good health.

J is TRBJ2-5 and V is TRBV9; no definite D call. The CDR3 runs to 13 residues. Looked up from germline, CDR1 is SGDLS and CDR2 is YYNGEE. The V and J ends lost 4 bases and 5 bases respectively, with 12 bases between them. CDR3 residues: CASSLSRSETQYF. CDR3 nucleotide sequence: TGTGCCAGCAGCCTTAGCAGGTCTGAGACCCAGTACTTC. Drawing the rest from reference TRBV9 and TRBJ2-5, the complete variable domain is DSGVTQTPKHLITATGQRVTLRCSPRSGDLSVYWYQQSLDQGLQFLIQYYNGEERAKGNILERFSAQQFPDLHSELNLSSLELGDSALYFCASSLSRSETQYFGPGTRLLVL.

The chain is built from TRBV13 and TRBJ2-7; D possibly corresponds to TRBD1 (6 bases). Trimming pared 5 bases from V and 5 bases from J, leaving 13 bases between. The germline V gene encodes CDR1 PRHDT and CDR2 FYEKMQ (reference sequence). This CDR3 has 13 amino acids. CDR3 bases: TGTGCCAGCAGCGCCAACAGGGTCCACGAGCAGTACTTC. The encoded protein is CASSANRVHEQYF.

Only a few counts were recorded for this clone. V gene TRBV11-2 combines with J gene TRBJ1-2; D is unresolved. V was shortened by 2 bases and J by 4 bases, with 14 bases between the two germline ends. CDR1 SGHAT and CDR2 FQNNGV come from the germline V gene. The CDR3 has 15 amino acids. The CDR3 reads CASSLRSSLPYGYTF. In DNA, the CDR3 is TGTGCCAGCAGCTTAAGAAGCAGTTTACCCTATGGCTACACCTTC.

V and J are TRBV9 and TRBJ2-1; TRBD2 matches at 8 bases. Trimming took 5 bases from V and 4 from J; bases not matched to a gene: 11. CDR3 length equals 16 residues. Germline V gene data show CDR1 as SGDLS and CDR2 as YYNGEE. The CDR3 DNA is TGTGCCAGCAGTGGGGCGAGGGAGCGGGGGTACAATGAGCAGTTCTTC. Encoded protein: CASSGARERGYNEQFF.

The CDR3 is CASSPGGTDTQYF. DNA for the CDR3: TGTGCCAGCTCCCCGGGGGGCACAGATACGCAGTATTTT. The chain links TRBV5-4 to TRBJ2-3; D might be TRBD2 (6 bases). This CDR3 is 13 amino acids long. Trimming shortened V by 7 bases and J by 1 base, and 10 bases separated the two germline ends. Germline V lookup: CDR1 SGHNT, CDR2 YYREEE (reference sequence). Combining the CDR3 with reference TRBV5-4 and TRBJ2-3 gives the whole variable domain ETGVTQSPTHLIKTRGQQVTLRCSSQSGHNTVSWYQQALGQGPQFIFQYYREEENGRGNFPPRFSGLQFPNYSSELNVNALELDDSALYLCASSPGGTDTQYFGPGTRLTVL.

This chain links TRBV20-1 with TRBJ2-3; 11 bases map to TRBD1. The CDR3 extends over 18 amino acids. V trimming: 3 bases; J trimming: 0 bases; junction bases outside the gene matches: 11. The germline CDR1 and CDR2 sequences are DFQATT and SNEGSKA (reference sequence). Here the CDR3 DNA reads TGCAGTGCTAGTTTTATTTGGACAGGGGGCGTTAGCACAGATACGCAGTATTTT. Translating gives CSASFIWTGGVSTDTQYF.

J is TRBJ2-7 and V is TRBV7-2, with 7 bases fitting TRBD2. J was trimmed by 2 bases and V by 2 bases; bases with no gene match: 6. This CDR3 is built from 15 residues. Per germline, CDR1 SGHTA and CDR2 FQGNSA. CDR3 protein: CASSLTGGGAYEQYF. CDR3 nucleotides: TGTGCCAGCAGCTTAACCGGCGGGGGAGCCTACGAGCAGTACTTC. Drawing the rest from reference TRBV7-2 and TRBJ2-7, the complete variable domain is GAGVSQSPSNKVTEKGKDVELRCDPISGHTALYWYRQSLGQGLEFLIYFQGNSAPDKSGLPSDRFSAERTGGSVSTLTIQRTQQEDSAVYLCASSLTGGGAYEQYFGPGTRLTVT.

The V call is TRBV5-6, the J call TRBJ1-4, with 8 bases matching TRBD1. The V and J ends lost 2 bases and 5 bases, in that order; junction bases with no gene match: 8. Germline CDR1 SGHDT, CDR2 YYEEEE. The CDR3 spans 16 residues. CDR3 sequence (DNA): TGTGCCAGCAGCTTTTTTCAGACAGGGGCGAATGAAAAACTGTTTTTT. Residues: CASSFFQTGANEKLFF.

CDR3 loop: CASSQNSGTGQGYTF. The CDR3, as DNA: TGTGCCAGCAGCCAGAATTCCGGGACAGGGCAGGGCTACACCTTC. The chain is built from TRBV3-1 (or the pseudogene TRBV3-2) and TRBJ1-2; 9 bases are a match to TRBD1. V lost 3 bases and J lost 8; bases outside the gene matches: 10. The CDR3 has 15 amino acids. The germline V gene has CDR1 LGHDT and CDR2 YNNKEL (reference sequence).

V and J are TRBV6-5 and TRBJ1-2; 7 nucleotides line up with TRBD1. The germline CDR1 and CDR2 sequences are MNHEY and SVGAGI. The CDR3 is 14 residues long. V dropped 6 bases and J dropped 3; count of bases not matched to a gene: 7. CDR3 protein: CASRRDRGDYGYTF. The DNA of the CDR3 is TGTGCCAGCAGGAGGGACAGAGGCGACTATGGCTACACCTTC.

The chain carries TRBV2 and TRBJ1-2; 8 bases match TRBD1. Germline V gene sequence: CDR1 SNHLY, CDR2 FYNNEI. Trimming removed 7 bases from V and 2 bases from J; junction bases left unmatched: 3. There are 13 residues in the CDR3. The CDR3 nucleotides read TGTGCCAGCACCTGGACAGGGAACTATGGCTACACCTTC. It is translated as CASTWTGNYGYTF.

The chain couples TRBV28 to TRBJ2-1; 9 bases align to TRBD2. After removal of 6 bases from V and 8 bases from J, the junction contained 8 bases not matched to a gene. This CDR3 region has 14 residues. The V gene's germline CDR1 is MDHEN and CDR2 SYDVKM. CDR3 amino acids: CASRRVSGGYEQFF. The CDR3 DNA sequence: TGTGCCAGCAGGCGGGTTAGCGGGGGCTATGAGCAGTTCTTC.

The CDR3 nucleotides read TGTGCCAGCAGTCCGGCGGTTGAGGGCATTCAGTACTTC. Protein sequence: CASSPAVEGIQYF. This sequence joins TRBV28 and TRBJ2-4, with D possibly TRBD2 on 5 matching bases. Trimming left V 5 bases short and J 9 bases short, with 14 bases between. Germline V CDR1 and CDR2: MDHEN, SYDVKM. The CDR3 contains 13 residues.

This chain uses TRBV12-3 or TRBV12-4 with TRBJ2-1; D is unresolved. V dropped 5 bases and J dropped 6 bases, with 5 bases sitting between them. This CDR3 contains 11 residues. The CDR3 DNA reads TGTGCCAGCAGTCACCTCAATGAGCAGTTCTTC. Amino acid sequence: CASSHLNEQFF.

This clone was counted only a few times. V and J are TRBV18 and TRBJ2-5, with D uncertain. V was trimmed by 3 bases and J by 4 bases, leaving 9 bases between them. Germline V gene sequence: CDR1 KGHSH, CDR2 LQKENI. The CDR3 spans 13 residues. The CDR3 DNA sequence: TGTGCCAGCTCACCGGGCCCTGGAGAGACCCAGTACTTC. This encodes CASSPGPGETQYF.

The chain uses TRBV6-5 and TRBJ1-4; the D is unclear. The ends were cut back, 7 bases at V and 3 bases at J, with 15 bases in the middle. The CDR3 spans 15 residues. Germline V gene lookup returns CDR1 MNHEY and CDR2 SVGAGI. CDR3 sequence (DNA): TGTGCCAGCAAGCGGACGGCTGTTGCTAATGAAAAACTGTTTTTT. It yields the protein CASKRTAVANEKLFF.

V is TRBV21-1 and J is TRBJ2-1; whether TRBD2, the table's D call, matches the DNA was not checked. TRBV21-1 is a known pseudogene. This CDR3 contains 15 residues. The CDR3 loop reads CASSTQRGSYNEQFF. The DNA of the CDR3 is TGTGCCAGCAGCACCCAGCGGGGCTCCTACAATGAGCAGTTCTTC.

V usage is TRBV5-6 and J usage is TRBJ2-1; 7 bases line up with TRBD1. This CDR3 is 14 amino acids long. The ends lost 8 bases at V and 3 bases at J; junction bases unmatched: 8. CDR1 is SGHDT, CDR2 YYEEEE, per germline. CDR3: CASTRDSSYNEQFF. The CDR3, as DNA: TGTGCCAGTACGAGGGACAGTAGCTACAATGAGCAGTTCTTC.

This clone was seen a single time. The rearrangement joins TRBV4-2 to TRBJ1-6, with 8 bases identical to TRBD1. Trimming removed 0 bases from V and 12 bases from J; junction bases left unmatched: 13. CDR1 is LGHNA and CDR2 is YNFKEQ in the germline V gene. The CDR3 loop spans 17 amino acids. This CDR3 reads CASSQDPPGGFLIPLHF. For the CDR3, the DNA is TGTGCCAGCAGCCAAGATCCTCCAGGGGGCTTTTTAATACCCCTCCACTTT.

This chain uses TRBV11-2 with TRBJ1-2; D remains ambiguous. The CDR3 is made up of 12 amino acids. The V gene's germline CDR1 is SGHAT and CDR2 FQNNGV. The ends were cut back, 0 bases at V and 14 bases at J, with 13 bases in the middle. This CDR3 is CASSLEQSLGTF. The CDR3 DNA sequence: TGTGCCAGCAGCTTAGAACAGTCACTAGGGACCTTC.

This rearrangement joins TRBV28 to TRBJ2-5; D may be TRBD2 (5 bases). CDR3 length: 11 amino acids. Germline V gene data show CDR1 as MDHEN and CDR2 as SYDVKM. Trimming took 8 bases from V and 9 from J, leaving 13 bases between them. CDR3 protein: CASVDRGAQYF. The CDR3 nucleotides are TGTGCCAGCGTTGACCGGGGAGCCCAGTACTTC.

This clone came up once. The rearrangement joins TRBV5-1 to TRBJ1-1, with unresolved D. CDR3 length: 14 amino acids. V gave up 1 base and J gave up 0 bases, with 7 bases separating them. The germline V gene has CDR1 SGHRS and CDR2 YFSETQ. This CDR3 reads CASSLIRMNTEAFF. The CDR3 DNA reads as TGCGCCAGCAGCTTGATACGGATGAACACTGAAGCTTTCTTT.

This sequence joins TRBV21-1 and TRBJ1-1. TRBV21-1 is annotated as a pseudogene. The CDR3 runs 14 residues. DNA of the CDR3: TGTGCCAGCAGCACTCGACTGAGGAACACTGAAGCTTTCTTT. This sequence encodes CASSTRLRNTEAFF.

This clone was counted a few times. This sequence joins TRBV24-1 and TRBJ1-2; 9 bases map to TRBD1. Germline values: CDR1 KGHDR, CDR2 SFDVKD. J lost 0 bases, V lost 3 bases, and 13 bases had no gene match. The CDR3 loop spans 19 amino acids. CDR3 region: CATSDALRDRDPTNYGYTF. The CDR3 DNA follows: TGTGCCACCAGTGATGCACTCCGGGACAGGGACCCTACTAACTATGGCTACACCTTC.

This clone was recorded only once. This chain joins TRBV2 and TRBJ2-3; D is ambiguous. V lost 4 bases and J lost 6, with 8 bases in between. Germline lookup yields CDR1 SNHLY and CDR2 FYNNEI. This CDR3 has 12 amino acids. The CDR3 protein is CASSGDSDTQYF. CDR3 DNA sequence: TGTGCCAGCAGTGGTGACTCGGATACGCAGTATTTT.

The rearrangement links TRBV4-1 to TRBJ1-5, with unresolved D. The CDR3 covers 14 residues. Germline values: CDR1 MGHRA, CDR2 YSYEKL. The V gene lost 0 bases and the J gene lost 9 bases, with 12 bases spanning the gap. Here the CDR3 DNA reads TGCGCCAGCAGCCAAGATACCAGCCCCAGGCCCCAGCATTTT. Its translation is CASSQDTSPRPQHF.

The CDR3 bases are TGTGCCAGTCGACAGGGACAGGAGATTTACGAGCAGTACTTC. Translation: CASRQGQEIYEQYF. The chain recombines TRBV27 with TRBJ2-7, with TRBD1 identical over 8 bases. Germline values: CDR1 MNHEY, CDR2 SMNVEV (reference sequence). The V and J ends lost 9 bases and 4 bases, in that order; junction bases with no gene match: 11. CDR3 length: 14 residues.

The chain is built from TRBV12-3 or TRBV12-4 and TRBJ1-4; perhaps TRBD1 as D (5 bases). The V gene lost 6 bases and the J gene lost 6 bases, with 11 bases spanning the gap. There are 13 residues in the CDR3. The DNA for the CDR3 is TGTGCCAGCAGGGGGACTAGGGATGAAAAACTGTTTTTT. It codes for CASRGTRDEKLFF.

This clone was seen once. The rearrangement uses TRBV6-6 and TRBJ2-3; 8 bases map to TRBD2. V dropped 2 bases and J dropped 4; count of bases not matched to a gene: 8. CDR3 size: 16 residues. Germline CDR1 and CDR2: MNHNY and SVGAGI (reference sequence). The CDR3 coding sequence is TGTGCCAGCAGTTACGGGATAGCGGGGTCGGCAGATACGCAGTATTTT. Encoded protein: CASSYGIAGSADTQYF.

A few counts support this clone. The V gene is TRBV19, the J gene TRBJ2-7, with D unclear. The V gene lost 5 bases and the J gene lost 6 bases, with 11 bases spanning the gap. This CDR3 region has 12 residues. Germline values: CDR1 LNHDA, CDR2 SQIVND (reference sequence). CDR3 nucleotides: TGTGCCAGTAGTTCCGGGTCCACCGAGCAGTACTTC. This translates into CASSSGSTEQYF.